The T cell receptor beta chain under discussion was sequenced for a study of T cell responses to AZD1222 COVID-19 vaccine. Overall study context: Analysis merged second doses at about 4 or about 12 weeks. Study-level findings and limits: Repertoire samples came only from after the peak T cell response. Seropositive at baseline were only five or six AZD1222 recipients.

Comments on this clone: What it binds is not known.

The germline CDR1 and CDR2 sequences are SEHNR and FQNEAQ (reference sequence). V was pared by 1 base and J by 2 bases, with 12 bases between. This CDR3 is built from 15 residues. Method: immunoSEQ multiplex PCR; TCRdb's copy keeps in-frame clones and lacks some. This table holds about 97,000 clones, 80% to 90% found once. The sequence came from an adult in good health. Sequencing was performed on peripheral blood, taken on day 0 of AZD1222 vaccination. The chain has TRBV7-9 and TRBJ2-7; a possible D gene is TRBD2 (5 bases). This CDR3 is CASSLGTPLAYEQYF. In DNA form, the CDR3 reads TGTGCCAGCAGCTTAGGGACTCCTCTTGCCTACGAGCAGTACTTC. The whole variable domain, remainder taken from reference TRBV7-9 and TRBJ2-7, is DTGVSQNPRHKITKRGQNVTFRCDPISEHNRLYWYRQTLGQGPEFLTYFQNEAQLEKSRLLSDRFSAERPKGSFSTLEIQRTEQGDSAMYLCASSLGTPLAYEQYFGPGTRLTVT.